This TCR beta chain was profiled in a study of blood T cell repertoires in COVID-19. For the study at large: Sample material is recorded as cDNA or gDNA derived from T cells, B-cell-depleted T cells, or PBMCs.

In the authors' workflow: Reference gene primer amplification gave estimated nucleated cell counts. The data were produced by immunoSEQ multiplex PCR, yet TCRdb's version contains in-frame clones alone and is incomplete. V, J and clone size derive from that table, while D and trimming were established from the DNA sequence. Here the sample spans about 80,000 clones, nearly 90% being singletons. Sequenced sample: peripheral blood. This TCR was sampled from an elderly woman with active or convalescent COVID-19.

This CDR3 reads CASRSGTGLTEAFF. The CDR3 DNA reads TGCGCCAGCAGATCCGGGACAGGGCTCACTGAAGCTTTCTTT. This rearrangement joins TRBV5-1 to TRBJ1-1, with 9 bases fitting TRBD1. The V gene's germline CDR1 is SGHRS and CDR2 YFSETQ. V dropped 5 bases and J dropped 4; count of bases not matched to a gene: 6. This CDR3 has 14 amino acids.